The clone carrying this T cell receptor (beta chain) was recorded a few times. The investigators amplified TCR beta CDR3 regions from RNA transcripts. HTBI primers were used for first-round RT-PCR of the TCR CDR3. One entry per CDR3 protein, called by TCRdb with MiXCR from the multiplex PCR reads. Of 350,000 or so distinct CDR3 sequences in the sample, about 18% were seen once. The germline V gene encodes CDR1 KGHSH and CDR2 LQKENI. This CDR3 contains 14 residues. The V end was cut by 4 bases, the J end by 5 bases, with 14 bases between. These data come from a study of T cells in Graves' hyperthyroidism and ophthalmopathy.

The TCR sequence derives from a woman in her 30s with Graves' hyperthyroidism that later progressed to Graves' ophthalmopathy. The V and J genes are TRBV18 and TRBJ1-2; D is possibly TRBD1 (5 bases). Sample: blood. The CDR3 reads CASSLAGRPYGYTF. CDR3 in DNA: TGTGCCAGCTCACTAGCGGGACGGCCTTATGGCTACACCTTC.